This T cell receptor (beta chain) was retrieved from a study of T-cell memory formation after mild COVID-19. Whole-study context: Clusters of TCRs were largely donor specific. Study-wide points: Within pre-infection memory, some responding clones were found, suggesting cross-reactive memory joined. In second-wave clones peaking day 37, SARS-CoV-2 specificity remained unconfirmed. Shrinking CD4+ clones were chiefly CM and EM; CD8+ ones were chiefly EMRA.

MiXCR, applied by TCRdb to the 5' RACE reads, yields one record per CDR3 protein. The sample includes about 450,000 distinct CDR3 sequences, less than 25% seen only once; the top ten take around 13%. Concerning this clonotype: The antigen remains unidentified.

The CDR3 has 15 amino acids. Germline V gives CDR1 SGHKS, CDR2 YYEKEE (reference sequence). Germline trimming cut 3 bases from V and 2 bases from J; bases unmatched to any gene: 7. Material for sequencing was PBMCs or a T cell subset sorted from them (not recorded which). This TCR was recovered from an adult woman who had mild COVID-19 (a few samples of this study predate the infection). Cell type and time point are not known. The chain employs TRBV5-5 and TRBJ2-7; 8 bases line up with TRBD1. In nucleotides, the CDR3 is TGTGCCAGCAGCTCCAGACAGGGGTCAACCTACGAGCAGTACTTC. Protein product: CASSSRQGSTYEQYF. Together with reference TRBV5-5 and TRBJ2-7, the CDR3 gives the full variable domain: DAGVTQSPTHLIKTRGQQVTLRCSPISGHKSVSWYQQVLGQGPQFIFQYYEKEERGRGNFPDRFSARQFPNYSSELNVNALLLGDSALYLCASSSRQGSTYEQYFGPGTRLTVT.